The clone carrying this T cell receptor beta chain was seen a handful of times. Its antigen remains unknown. The sample comes from a study of identical twins. Unique molecular identifiers were present on cDNA, and template switching added a universal primer site. TCRdb called the 5' RACE reads again in MiXCR, with one record for every CDR3 protein. The profile shows 350,000 to 450,000 distinct CDR3 sequences, around a sixth of them singletons. Trimming removed 6 bases from V and 1 base from J; junction bases left unmatched: 2. The length of the CDR3 is 14 residues. Germline CDR1 reads SNHLY; CDR2 reads FYNNEI. Study observations and caveats: Invariant MAIT and iNKT cells are populations that could partly confound zero-insertion analyses. Within beta out-of-frame sequences, the excess sharing observed between twins was weaker.

V is TRBV2 and J is TRBJ2-2, with 7 bases lining up with TRBD1. The sequence derives from a man in his fifties in good health. The sample taken for sequencing was naive T cells sorted from blood. CDR3 region: CASRDRWNTGELFF. The CDR3 region has the DNA TGTGCCAGCAGGGACAGGTGGAACACCGGGGAGCTGTTTTTT.